The sequence of this T cell receptor beta chain was determined in a study of blood T cell repertoires in COVID-19. Study in general: The United States, Italy and Spain were the sources of the acute and convalescent COVID-19 samples. The analysed material was cDNA or gDNA that came from T cells, B-cell-depleted T cells, or PBMCs.

This CDR3 comprises 14 residues. The germline V gene encodes CDR1 LGHDT and CDR2 YNNKEL (reference sequence). The V and J ends lost 3 bases and 11 bases respectively, with 19 bases between them. In the study's own analysis: Amplifying reference gene primers gave estimates of nucleated cell counts. Sequenced by immunoSEQ multiplex PCR; TCRdb stores in-frame clones only, minus some. V and J calls and clone size are copied from that table; D and trimming were computed from the DNA. The sample consists of some 57,000 clones, approximately 91% of them appearing once. J is TRBJ1-1 and V is TRBV3-1 (or the pseudogene TRBV3-2); D may be TRBD1 (6 bases). The sequencing sample was made of peripheral blood. The origin of this receptor is a middle-aged man with active COVID-19. CDR3: CASSHSSERQEAFF. DNA for the CDR3: TGTGCCAGCAGCCACTCGTCGGAGAGACAGGAGGCTTTCTTT.